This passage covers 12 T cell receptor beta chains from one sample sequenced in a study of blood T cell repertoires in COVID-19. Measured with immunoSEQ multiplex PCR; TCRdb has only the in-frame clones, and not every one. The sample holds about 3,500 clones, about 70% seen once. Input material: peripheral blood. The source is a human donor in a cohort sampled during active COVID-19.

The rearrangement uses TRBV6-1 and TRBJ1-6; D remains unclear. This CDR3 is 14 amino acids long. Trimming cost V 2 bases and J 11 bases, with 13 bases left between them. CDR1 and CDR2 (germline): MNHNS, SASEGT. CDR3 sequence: CASSEQLGRTPLHF. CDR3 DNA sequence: TGTGCCAGCAGTGAACAGCTGGGCCGGACACCCCTCCACTTT.

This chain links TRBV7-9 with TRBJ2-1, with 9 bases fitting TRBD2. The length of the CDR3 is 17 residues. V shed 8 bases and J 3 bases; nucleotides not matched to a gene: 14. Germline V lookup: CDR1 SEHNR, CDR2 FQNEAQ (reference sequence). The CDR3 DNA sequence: TGTGCCAGCCTGGTAGCGGGGGCTCGATTGAACTACAATGAGCAGTTCTTC. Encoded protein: CASLVAGARLNYNEQFF.

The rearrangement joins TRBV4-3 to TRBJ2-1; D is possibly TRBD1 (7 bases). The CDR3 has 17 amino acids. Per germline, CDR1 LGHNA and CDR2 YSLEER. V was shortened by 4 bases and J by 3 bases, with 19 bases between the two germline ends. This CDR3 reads CASSPRAAGGLYNEQFF. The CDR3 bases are TGCGCCAGCAGCCCGCGGGCAGCAGGGGGGCTCTACAATGAGCAGTTCTTC.

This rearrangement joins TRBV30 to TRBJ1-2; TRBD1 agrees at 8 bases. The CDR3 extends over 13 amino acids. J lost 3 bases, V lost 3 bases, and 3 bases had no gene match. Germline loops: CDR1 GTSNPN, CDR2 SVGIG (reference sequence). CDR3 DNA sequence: TGTGCCTGGAGCGACAGGGGATACTATGGCTACACCTTC. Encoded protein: CAWSDRGYYGYTF.

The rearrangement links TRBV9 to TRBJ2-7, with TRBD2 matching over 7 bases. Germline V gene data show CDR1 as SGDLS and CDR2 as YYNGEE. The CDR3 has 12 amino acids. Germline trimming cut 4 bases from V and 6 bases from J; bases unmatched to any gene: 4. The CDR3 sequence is CASSPTGGEQYF. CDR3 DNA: TGTGCCAGCAGCCCGACGGGGGGCGAGCAGTACTTC.

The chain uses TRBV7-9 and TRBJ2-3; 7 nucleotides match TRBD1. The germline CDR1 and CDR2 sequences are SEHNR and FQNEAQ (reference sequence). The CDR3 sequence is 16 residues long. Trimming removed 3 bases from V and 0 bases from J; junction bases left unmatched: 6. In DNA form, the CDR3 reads TGTGCCAGCAGCTTGGACAGGCCTTTTAGCACAGATACGCAGTATTTT. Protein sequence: CASSLDRPFSTDTQYF.

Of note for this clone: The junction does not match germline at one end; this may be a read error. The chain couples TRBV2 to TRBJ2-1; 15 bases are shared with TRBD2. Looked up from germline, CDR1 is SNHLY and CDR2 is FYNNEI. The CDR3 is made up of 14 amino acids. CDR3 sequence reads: CASSDRTSGRAFLF. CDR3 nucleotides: TGTGCCAGCAGCGATAGGACTAGCGGGAGGGCCTTCCTCTTC.

The CDR3 nucleotides are TGCGCCAGCAGCCAAGAATCCGGTTCGCGGGGGACCCTCTCCACAGATACGCAGTATTTT. This codes for CASSQESGSRGTLSTDTQYF. V usage is TRBV4-3 and J usage is TRBJ2-3; 7 nucleotides align to TRBD2. Germline V CDR1 and CDR2: LGHNA, YSLEER. This CDR3 is built from 20 residues. With 0 bases clipped from V and 2 bases from J, the junction kept 17 bases outside the gene matches.

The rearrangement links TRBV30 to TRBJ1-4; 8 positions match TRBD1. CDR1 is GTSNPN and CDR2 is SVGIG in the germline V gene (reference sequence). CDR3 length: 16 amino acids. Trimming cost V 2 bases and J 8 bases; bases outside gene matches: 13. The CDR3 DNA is TGTGCCTGGAGTTCCAACTCCGGGACAGGAAACGAAAAACTGTTTTTT. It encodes CAWSSNSGTGNEKLFF. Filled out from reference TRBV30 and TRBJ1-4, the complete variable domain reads SQTIHQWPATLVQPVGSPLSLECTVEGTSNPNLYWYRQAAGRGLQLLFYSVGIGQISSEVPQNLSASRPQDRQFILSSKKLLLSDSGFYLCAWSSNSGTGNEKLFFGSGTQLSVL.

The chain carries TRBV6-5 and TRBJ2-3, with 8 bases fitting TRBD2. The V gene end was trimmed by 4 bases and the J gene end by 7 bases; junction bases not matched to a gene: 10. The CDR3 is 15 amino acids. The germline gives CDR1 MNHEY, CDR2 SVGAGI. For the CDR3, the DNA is TGTGCCAGCAGTTCAAGTAGCGGGGCTGGATATACGCAGTATTTT. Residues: CASSSSSGAGYTQYF.

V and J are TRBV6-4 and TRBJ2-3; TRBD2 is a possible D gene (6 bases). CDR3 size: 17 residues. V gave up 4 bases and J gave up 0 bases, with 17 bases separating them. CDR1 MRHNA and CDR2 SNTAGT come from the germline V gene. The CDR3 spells CASSAFTSGGSTDTQYF. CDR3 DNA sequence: TGTGCCAGCAGTGCTTTCACCTCCGGGGGTAGCACAGATACGCAGTATTTT.

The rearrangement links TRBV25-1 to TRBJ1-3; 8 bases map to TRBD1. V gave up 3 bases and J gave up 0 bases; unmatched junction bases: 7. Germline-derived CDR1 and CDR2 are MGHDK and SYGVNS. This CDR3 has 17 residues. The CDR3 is CASSDFGGQVSGNTIYF. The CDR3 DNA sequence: TGTGCCAGCAGTGATTTCGGGGGACAGGTCTCTGGAAACACCATATATTTT.